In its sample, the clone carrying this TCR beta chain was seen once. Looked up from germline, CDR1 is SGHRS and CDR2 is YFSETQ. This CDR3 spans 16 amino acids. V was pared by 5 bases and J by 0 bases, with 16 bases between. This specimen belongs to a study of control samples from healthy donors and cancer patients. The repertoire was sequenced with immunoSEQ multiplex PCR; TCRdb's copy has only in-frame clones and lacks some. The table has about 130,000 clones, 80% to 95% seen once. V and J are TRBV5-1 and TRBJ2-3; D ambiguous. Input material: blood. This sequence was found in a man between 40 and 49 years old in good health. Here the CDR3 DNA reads TGCGCCAGCAGTCCCCCGTTACAGCCGAGCACAGATACGCAGTATTTT. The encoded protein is CASSPPLQPSTDTQYF.